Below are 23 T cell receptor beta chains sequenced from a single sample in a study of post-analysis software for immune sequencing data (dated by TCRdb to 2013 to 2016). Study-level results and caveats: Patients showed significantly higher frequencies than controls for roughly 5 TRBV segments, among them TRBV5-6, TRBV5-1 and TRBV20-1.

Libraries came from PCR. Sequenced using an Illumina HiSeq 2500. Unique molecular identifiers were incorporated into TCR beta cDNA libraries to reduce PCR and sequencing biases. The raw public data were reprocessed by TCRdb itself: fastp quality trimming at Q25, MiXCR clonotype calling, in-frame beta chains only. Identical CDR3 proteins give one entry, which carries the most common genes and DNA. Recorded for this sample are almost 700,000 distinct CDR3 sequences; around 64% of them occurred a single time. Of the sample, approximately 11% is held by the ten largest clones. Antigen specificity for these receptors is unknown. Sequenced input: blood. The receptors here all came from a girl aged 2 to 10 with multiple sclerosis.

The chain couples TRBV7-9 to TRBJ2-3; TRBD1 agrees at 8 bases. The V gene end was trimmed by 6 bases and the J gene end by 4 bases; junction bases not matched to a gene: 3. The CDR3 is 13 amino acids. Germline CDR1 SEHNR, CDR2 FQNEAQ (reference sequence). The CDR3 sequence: CASRGQVPDTQYF. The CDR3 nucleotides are TGTGCCAGCAGGGGACAGGTTCCAGATACGCAGTATTTT.

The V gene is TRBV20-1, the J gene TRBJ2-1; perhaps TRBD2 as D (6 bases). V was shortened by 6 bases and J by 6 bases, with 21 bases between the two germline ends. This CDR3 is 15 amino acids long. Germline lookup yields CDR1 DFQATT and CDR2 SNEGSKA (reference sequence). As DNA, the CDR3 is TGCAGTGCACACGACTTGGGCGGGACCTCCAATGAGCAGTTCTTC. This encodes CSAHDLGGTSNEQFF.

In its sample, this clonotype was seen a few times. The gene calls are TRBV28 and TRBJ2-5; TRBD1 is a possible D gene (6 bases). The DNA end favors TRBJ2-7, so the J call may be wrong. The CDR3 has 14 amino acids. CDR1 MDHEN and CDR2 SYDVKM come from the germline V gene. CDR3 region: CASSSLQGTYEQYF. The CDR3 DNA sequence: TGTGCCAGCAGTTCCCTACAGGGCACCTACGAGCAGTACTTC.

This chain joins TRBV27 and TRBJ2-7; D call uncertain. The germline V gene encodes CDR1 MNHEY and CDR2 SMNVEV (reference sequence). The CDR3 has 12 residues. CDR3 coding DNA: TGTGTCACCTTTGCCTCGTCCTACGAGCAGTACTTC. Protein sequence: CVTFASSYEQYF.

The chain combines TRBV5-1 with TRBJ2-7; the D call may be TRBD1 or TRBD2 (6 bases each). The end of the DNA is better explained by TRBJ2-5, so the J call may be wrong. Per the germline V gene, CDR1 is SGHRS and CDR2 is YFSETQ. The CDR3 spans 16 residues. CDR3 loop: CASSPLRGPEQETQYF. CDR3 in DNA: TGCGCCAGCAGCCCCCTTCGGGGGCCTGAACAAGAGACCCAGTACTTC.

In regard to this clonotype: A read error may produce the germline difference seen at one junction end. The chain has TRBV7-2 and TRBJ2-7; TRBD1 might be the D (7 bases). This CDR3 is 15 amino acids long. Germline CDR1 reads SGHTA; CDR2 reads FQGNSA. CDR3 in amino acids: CASSLSGDSSSEQYF. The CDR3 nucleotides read TGTGCCAGTAGCTTATCGGGGGACAGTAGTAGCGAGCAGTACTTC.

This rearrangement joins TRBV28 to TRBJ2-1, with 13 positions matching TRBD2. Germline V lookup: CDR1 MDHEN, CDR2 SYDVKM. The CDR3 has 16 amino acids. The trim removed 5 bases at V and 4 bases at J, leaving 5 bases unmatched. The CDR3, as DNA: TGTGCCAGCAGTGGGCTGGGACTAGCGGGATACAATGAGCAGTTCTTC. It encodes CASSGLGLAGYNEQFF.

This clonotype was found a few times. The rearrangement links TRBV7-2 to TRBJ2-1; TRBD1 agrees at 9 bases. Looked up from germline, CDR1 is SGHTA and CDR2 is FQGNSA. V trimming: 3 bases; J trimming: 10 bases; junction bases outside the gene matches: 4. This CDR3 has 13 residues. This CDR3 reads CASSLTGGYEQFF. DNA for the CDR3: TGTGCCAGCAGCTTGACAGGGGGTTACGAGCAGTTCTTC.

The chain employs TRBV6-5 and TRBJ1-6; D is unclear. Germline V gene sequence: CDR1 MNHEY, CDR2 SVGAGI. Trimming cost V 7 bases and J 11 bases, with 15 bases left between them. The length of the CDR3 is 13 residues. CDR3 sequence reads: CASTIGGSAPLHF. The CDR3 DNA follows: TGTGCCAGCACCATCGGAGGCAGCGCACCCCTCCACTTT.

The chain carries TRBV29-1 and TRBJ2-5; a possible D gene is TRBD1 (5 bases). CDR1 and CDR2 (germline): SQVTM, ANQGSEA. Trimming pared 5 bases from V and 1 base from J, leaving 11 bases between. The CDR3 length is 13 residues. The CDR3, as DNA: TGCAGCGTTCGACAGCTACTCCAAGAGACCCAGTACTTC. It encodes CSVRQLLQETQYF. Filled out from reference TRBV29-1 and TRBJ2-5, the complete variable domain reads SAVISQKPSRDICQRGTSLTIQCQVDSQVTMMFWYRQQPGQSLTLIATANQGSEATYESGFVIDKFPISRPNLTFSTLTVSNMSPEDSSIYLCSVRQLLQETQYFGPGTRLLVL.

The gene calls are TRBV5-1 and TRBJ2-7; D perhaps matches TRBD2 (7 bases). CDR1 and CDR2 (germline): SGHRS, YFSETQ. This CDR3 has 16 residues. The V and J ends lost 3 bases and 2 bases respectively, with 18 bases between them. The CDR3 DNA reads TGCGCCAGCAGCTCGACGGGGGGCTCTTGGACCTACGAGCAGTACTTC. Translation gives CASSSTGGSWTYEQYF.

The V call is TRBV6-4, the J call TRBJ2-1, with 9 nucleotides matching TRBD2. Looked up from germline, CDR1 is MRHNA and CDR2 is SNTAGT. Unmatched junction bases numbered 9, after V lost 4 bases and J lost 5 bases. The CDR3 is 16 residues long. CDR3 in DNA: TGTGCCAGCAGTGCGTCTAGCGGGATGGGAGACAATGAGCAGTTCTTC. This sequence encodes CASSASSGMGDNEQFF.

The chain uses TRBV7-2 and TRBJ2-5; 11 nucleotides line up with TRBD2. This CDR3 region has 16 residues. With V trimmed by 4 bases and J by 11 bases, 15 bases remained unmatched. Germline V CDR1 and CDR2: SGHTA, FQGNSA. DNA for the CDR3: TGTGCCAGCAGCTCCTTTAGCGGGGGGGGATACAATGAGCAGTACTTC. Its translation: CASSSFSGGGYNEQYF.

CDR3 sequence: CASSLWDGQGNEQFF. The CDR3 DNA is TGCGCCAGCAGCTTGTGGGACGGACAGGGCAATGAGCAGTTCTTC. V is TRBV5-1 and J is TRBJ2-1; 8 nucleotides line up with TRBD1. The germline V gene has CDR1 SGHRS and CDR2 YFSETQ. CDR3 length: 15 residues. Unmatched junction bases numbered 6, after V lost 1 base and J lost 6 bases. Using reference TRBV5-1 and TRBJ2-1 for the parts outside the CDR3, the full variable domain is KAGVTQTPRYLIKTRGQQVTLSCSPISGHRSVSWYQQTPGQGLQFLFEYFSETQRNKGNFPGRFSGRQFSNSRSEMNVSTLELGDSALYLCASSLWDGQGNEQFFGPGTRLTVL.

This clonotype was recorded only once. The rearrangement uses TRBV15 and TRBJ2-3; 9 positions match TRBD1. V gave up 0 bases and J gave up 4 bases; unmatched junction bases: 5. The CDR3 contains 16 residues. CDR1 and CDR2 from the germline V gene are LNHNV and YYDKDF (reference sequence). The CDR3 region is CATSRDEQGASDTQYF. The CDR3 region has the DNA TGTGCCACCAGCAGAGATGAACAGGGGGCATCAGATACGCAGTATTTT.

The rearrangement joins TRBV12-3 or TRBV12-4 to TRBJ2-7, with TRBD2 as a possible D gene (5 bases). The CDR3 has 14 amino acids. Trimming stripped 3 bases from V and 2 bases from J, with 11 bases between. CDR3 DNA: TGTGCCAGCAGTTTGATGGTCGGGACCTACGAGCAGTACTTC. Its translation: CASSLMVGTYEQYF.

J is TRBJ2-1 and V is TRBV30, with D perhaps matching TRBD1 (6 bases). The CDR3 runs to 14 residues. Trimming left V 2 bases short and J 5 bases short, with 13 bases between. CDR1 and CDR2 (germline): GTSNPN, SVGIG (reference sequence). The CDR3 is CAWSPLGANNEQFF. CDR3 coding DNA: TGTGCCTGGAGTCCCCTGGGGGCGAACAATGAGCAGTTCTTC.

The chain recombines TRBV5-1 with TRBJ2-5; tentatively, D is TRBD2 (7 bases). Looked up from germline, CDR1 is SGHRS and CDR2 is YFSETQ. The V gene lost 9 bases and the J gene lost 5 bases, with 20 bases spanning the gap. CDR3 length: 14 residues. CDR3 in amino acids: CATKRGGEGETQYF. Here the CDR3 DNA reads TGCGCCACCAAGAGGGGGGGCGAAGGGGAGACCCAGTACTTC.

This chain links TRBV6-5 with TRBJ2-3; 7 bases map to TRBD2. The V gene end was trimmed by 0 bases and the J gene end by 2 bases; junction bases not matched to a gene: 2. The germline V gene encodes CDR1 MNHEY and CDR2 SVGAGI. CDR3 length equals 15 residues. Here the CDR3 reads CASSYSLATTDTQYF. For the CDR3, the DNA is TGTGCCAGCAGTTACTCACTAGCGACCACAGATACGCAGTATTTT.

CDR3 region: CASSFIPQGVSYNEQFF. The CDR3 nucleotides read TGTGCCAGCAGCTTCATTCCACAGGGGGTTTCCTACAATGAGCAGTTCTTC. The chain employs TRBV7-2 and TRBJ2-1; 8 nucleotides agree with TRBD1. Germline values: CDR1 SGHTA, CDR2 FQGNSA. This CDR3 has 17 residues. V was pared by 3 bases and J by 1 base, with 8 bases of the junction left unmatched.

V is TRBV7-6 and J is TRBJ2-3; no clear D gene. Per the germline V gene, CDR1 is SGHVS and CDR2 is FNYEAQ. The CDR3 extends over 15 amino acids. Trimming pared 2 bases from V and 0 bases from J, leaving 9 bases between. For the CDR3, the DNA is TGTGCCAGCAGCTTATCAGGTTCTAGCACAGATACGCAGTATTTT. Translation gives CASSLSGSSTDTQYF. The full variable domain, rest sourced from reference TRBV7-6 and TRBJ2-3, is GAGVSQSPRYKVTKRGQDVALRCDPISGHVSLYWYRQALGQGPEFLTYFNYEAQQDKSGLPNDRFSAERPEGSISTLTIQRTEQRDSAMYRCASSLSGSSTDTQYFGPGTRLTVL.

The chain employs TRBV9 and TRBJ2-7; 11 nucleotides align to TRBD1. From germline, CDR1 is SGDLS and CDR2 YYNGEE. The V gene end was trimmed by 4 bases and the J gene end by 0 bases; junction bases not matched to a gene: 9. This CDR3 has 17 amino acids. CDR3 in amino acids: CASSLGTGGENSYEQYF. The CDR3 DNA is TGTGCCAGCAGCCTGGGGACAGGGGGGGAAAACTCCTACGAGCAGTACTTC.

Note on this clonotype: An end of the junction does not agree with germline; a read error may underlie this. The CDR3 sequence: CASSQVLGMETQYF. The CDR3 DNA reads as TGTGCCAGCAGCCAAGTTTTGGGAATGGAGACCCAATACTTC. J is TRBJ2-5 and V is TRBV4-2; D is ambiguous. The germline gives CDR1 LGHNA, CDR2 YNFKEQ. The CDR3 is 14 amino acids.